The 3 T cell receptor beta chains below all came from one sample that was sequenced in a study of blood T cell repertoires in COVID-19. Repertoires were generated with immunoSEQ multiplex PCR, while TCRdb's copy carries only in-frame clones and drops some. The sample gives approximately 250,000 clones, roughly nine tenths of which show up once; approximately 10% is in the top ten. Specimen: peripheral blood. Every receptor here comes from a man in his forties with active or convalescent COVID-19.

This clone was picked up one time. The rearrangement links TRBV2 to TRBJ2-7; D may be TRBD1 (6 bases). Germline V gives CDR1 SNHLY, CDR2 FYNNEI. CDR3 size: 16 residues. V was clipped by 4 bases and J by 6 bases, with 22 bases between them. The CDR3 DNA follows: TGTGCCAGCAGTGCAAAACCCACCAGGGGAGTTCGCGAGCAGTACTTC. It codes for CASSAKPTRGVREQYF.

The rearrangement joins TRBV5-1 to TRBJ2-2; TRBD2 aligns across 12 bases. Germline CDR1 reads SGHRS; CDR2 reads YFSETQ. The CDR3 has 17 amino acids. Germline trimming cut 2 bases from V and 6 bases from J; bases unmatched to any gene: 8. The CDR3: CASSFSPGLAGPGELFF. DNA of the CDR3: TGCGCCAGCAGCTTCAGCCCGGGACTAGCGGGTCCCGGGGAGCTGTTTTTT.

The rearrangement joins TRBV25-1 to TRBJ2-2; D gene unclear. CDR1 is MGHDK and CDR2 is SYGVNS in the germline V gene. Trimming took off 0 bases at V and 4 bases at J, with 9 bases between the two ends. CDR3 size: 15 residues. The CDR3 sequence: CASSEYPSGTGELFF. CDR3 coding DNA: TGTGCCAGCAGTGAATATCCGTCAGGCACCGGGGAGCTGTTTTTT.